This T cell receptor beta chain derives from a study of control samples from healthy donors and cancer patients. This CDR3 region has 15 residues. V shed 4 bases, J shed 5 bases, and the junction held 10 bases outside the gene matches. Germline CDR1 and CDR2: SGHNT and YYREEE (reference sequence). Data came from immunoSEQ multiplex PCR; TCRdb stores just in-frame clones and leaves some out. Found here are 100,000 to 150,000 clones, 92% of them singletons; the top ten hold less than 2.5%. Sequencing input: blood. This TCR was recovered from a woman aged 45 to 65 in good health. The chain is built from TRBV5-4 and TRBJ1-2, with TRBD1 identical over 8 bases. CDR3 sequence: CASSPDRGLSYGYTF. CDR3 in DNA: TGTGCCAGCAGCCCCGACAGGGGCTTATCATATGGCTACACCTTC.